This T cell receptor (beta chain) was documented in a study of Tregs in tolerant kidney transplant recipients. General study findings and limits: The small number of patients limits these findings pending further validation. Tregs expanded with activated donor B cells seemed most donor-specific. Biological reproducibility was not directly addressed, but technical replication error appeared minimal.

The germline V and J ends were trimmed by 6 bases and 4 bases, with 13 bases remaining between them. This CDR3 spans 13 amino acids. Germline-derived CDR1 and CDR2 are ENHRY and SYGVKD. Concerning this clone itself: The antigen remains unidentified.

TCRdb's copy holds only in-frame clones and misses some; the assay was immunoSEQ multiplex PCR. Among 46,000 or so clones, 91% were seen once, and the ten largest hold about 0.75%. What was sequenced was Tregs from blood. The source of this sequence is a human donor in good health. V gene TRBV10-3 combines with J gene TRBJ2-7, with D maybe TRBD1 (6 bases). The CDR3 here is CAISTTDRYEQYF. The CDR3 nucleotides are TGTGCCATCAGCACAACGGACAGATACGAGCAGTACTTC.